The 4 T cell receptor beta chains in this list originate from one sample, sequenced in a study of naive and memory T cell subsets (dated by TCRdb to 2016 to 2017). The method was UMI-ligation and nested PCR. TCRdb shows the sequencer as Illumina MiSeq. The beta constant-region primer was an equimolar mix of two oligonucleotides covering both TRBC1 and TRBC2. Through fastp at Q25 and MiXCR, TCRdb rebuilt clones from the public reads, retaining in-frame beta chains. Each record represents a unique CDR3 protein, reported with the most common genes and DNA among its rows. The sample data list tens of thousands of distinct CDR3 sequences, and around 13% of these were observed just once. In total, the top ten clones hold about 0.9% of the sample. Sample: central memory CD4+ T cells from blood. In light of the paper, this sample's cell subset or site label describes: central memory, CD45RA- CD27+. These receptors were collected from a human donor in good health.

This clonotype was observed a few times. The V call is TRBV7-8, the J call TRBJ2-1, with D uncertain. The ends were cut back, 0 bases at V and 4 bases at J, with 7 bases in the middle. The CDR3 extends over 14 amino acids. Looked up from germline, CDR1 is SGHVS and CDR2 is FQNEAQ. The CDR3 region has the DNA TGTGCCAGCAGCTTAGCGGGGAATTACAATGAGCAGTTCTTC. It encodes CASSLAGNYNEQFF.

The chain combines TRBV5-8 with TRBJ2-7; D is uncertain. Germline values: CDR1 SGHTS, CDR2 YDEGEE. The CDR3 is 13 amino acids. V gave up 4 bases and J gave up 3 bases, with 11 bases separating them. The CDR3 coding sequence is TGTGCCAGCAGCCGCCGGGCCAGCTACGAGCAGTACTTC. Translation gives CASSRRASYEQYF.

The CDR3 spells CATSDRSARYSTDTQYF. The CDR3 DNA sequence: TGTGCCACCAGTGATCGCTCAGCGAGATATAGCACAGATACGCAGTATTTT. The gene calls are TRBV24-1 and TRBJ2-3; D remains ambiguous. CDR3 length: 17 amino acids. Germline V gives CDR1 KGHDR, CDR2 SFDVKD. Trimming took 3 bases from V and 0 from J, leaving 15 bases between them.

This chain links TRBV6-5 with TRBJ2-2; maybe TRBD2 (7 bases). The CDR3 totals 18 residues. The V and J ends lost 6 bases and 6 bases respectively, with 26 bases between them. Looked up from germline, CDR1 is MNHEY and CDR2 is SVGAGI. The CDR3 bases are TGTGCCAGCAGCCTACTCTGGTCAGGGAGGGGGAAAGCCGGGGAGCTGTTTTTT. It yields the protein CASSLLWSGRGKAGELFF.